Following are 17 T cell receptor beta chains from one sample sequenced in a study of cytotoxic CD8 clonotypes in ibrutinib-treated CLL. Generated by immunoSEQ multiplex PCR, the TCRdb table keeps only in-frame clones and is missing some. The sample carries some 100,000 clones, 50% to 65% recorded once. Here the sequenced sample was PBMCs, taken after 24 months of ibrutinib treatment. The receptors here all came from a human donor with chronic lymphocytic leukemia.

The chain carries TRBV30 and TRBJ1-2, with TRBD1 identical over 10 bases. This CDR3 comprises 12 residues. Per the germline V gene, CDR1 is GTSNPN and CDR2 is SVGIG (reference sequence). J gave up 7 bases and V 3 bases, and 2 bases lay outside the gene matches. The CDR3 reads CAWSGTGAGYTF. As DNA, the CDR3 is TGTGCCTGGAGCGGGACAGGGGCTGGCTACACCTTC.

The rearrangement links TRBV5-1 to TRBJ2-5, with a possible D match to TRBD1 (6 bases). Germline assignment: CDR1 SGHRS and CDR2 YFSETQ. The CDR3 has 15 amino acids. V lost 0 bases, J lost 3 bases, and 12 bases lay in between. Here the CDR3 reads CASSLGQERKETQYF. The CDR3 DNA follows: TGCGCCAGCAGCTTGGGACAGGAAAGAAAAGAGACCCAGTACTTC.

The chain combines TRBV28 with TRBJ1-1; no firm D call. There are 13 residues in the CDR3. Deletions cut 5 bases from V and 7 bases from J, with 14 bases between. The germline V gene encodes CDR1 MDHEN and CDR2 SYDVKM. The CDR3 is CASSPPRSFEAFF. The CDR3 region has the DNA TGTGCCAGCAGTCCCCCACGGAGTTTTGAAGCTTTCTTT.

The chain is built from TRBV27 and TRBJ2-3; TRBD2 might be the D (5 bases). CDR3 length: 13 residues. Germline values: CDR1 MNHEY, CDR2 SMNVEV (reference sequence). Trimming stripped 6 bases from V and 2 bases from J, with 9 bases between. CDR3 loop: CASRDGNTDTQYF. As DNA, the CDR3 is TGTGCCAGCAGGGACGGGAACACAGATACGCAGTATTTT.

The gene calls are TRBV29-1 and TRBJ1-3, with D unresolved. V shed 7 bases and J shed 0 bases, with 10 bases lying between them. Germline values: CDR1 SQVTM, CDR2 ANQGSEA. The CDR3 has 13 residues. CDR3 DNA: TGCAGCGCCGCCAGCTTCTCTGGAAACACCATATATTTT. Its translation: CSAASFSGNTIYF.

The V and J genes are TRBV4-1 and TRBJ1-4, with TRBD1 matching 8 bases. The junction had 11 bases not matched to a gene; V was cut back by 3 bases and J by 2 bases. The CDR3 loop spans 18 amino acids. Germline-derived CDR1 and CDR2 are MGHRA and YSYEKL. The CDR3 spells CASSQDAGGEATNEKLFF. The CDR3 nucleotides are TGCGCCAGCAGCCAGGACGCAGGGGGCGAGGCCACTAATGAAAAACTGTTTTTT.

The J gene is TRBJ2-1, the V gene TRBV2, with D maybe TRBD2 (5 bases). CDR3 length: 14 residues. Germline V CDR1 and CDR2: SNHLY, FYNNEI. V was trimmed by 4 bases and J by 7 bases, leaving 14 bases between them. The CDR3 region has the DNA TGTGCCAGCAGTGGGACTCCGGCGGGTAATGAGCAGTTCTTC. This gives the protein CASSGTPAGNEQFF.

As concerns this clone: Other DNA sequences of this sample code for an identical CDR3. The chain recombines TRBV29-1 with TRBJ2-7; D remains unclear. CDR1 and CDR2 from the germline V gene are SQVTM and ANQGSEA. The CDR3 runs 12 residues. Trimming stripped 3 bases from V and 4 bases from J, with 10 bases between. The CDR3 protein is CSVDDSAYEQYF. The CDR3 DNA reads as TGCAGCGTTGATGACTCGGCTTACGAGCAGTACTTC.

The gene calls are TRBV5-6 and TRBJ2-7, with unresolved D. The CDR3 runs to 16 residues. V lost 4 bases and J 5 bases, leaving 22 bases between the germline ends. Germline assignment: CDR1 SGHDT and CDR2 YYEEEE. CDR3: CASSLRIGTLEDEQYF. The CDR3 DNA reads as TGTGCCAGCAGCCTCCGTATAGGAACCCTCGAGGACGAGCAGTACTTC.

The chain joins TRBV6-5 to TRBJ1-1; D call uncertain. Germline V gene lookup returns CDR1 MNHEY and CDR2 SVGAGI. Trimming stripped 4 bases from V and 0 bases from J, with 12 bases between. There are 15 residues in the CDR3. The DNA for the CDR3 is TGTGCCAGCAGTTCAAGCCCGCATATGAACACTGAAGCTTTCTTT. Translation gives CASSSSPHMNTEAFF.

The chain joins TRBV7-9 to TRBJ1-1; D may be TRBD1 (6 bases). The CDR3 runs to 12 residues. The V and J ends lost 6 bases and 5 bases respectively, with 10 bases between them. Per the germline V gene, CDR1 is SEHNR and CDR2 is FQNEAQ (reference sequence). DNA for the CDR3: TGTGCCAGCAGGGGGGCGAATACTGAAGCTTTCTTT. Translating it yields CASRGANTEAFF.

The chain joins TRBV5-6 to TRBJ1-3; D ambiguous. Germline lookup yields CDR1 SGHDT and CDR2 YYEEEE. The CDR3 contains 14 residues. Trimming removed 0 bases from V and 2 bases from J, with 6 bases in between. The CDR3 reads CASSLDAAGNTIYF. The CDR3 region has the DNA TGTGCCAGCAGCTTGGATGCAGCTGGAAACACCATATATTTT.

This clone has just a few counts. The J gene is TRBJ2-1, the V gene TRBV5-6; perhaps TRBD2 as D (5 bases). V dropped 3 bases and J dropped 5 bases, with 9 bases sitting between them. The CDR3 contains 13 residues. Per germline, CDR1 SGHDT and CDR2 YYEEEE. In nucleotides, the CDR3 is TGTGCCAGCAGCTACCCGACTAACAATGAGCAGTTCTTC. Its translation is CASSYPTNNEQFF.

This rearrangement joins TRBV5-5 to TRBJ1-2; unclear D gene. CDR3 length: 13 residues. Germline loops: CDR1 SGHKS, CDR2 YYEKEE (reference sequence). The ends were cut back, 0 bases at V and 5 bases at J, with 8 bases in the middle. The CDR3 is CASSLDDAYGYTF. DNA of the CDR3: TGTGCCAGCAGCTTGGACGACGCTTATGGCTACACCTTC.

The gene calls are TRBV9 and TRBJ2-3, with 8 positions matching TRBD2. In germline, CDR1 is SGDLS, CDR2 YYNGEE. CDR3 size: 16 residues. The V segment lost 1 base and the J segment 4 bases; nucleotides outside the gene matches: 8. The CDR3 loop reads CASSVLSGGGSDTQYF. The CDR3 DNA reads TGTGCCAGCAGCGTACTAAGCGGGGGAGGATCAGATACGCAGTATTTT.

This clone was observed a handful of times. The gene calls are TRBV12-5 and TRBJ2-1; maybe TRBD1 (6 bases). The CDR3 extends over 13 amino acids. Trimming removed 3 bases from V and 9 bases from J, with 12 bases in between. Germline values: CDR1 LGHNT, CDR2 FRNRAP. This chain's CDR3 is CASGLSGAGEQFF. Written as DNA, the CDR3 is TGTGCTAGTGGTTTATCAGGGGCGGGTGAGCAGTTCTTC. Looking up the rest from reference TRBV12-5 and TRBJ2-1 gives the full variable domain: DARVTQTPRHKVTEMGQEVTMRCQPILGHNTVFWYRQTMMQGLELLAYFRNRAPLDDSGMPKDRFSAEMPDATLATLKIQPSEPRDSAVYFCASGLSGAGEQFFGPGTRLTVL.

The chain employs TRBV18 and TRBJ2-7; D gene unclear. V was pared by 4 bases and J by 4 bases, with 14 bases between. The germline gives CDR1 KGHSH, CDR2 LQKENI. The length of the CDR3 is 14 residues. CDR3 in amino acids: CASSRAGPKYEQYF. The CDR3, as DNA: TGTGCCAGCTCACGCGCTGGACCCAAATACGAGCAGTACTTC.